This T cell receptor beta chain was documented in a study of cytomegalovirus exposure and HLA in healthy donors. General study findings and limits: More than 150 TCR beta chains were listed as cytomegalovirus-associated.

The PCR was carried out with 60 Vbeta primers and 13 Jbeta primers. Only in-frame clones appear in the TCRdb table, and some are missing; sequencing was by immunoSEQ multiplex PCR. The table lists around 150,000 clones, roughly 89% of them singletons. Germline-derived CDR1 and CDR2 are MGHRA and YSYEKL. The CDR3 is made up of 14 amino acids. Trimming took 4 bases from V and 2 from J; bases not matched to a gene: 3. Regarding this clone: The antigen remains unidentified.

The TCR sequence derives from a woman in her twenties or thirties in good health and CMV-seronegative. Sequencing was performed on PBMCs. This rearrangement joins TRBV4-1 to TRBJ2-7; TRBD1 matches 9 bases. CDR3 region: CASSRDRVPYEQYF. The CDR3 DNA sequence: TGCGCCAGCAGCCGGGACAGGGTTCCCTACGAGCAGTACTTC.